A single sample is the source of the 23 T cell receptor beta chains below, sequenced in a study of blood T cells in healthy people across ages (dated by TCRdb to about 2015). To prepare the library, 5' RACE was applied. Sequenced on an Illumina HiSeq 2500. A second PCR of roughly 7 to 12 cycles was performed with a sample-barcoded 5' primer and a J-beta primer mix. The public reads were run again by TCRdb, first through fastp at Q25 and then through MiXCR, and only productive beta chains were kept. Duplicate CDR3 protein sequences are folded into a single record with the most common DNA and genes. In all, the sample holds roughly 1,300,000 distinct CDR3 sequences, and approximately 59% of those were seen once. The top ten hold 6.7% of the sample. Sequencing was performed on blood. The receptors were sampled from a man between 18 and 35 years old in good health.

The chain uses TRBV10-3 and TRBJ2-3; 12 nucleotides match TRBD2. The length of the CDR3 is 17 residues. V was clipped by 6 bases and J by 0 bases; unmatched bases: 7. Per the germline V gene, CDR1 is ENHRY and CDR2 is SYGVKD. This CDR3 reads CAIRPSLAGGSTDTQYF. CDR3 nucleotides: TGTGCCATCAGACCCTCTCTAGCGGGGGGGAGCACAGATACGCAGTATTTT.

The chain carries TRBV4-2 and TRBJ1-2; D gene ambiguous. Germline assignment: CDR1 LGHNA and CDR2 YNFKEQ. This CDR3 is built from 15 residues. V dropped 0 bases and J dropped 2 bases, with 10 bases sitting between them. The CDR3 region is CASSQELASNYGYTF. The DNA of the CDR3 is TGTGCCAGCAGCCAAGAATTAGCTTCGAACTATGGCTACACCTTC.

The table lists this clonotype with a few counts. The rearrangement links TRBV29-1 to TRBJ1-2, with TRBD1 as a possible D gene (6 bases). Trimming shortened V by 4 bases and J by 4 bases, and 10 bases separated the two germline ends. The V gene's germline CDR1 is SQVTM and CDR2 ANQGSEA. The CDR3 runs to 12 residues. CDR3 DNA: TGCAGCGTTGGCGACAGGTCCTATGGCTACACCTTC. Translated, it gives CSVGDRSYGYTF.

The J gene is TRBJ2-5, the V gene TRBV12-3 or TRBV12-4, with 11 bases identical to TRBD2. The junction had 5 bases not matched to a gene; V was cut back by 6 bases and J by 11 bases. The length of the CDR3 is 12 residues. The CDR3 nucleotides are TGTGCCAGCAGAGATAGCGGGAGGGAGCAGTACTTC. Its protein is CASRDSGREQYF.

The chain carries TRBV4-2 and TRBJ1-5; possible D gene TRBD1, 6 bases. The ends were cut back, 0 bases at V and 3 bases at J, with 15 bases in the middle. The CDR3 runs 17 residues. Germline lookup yields CDR1 LGHNA and CDR2 YNFKEQ. CDR3 loop: CASSQETGITHNQPQHF. The CDR3 coding sequence is TGTGCCAGCAGCCAAGAAACAGGGATTACGCACAATCAGCCCCAGCATTTT.

This clonotype came up a few times. The chain uses TRBV7-2 and TRBJ2-5, with no clear D. Trimming left V 2 bases short and J 5 bases short, with 6 bases between. CDR1 and CDR2 (germline): SGHTA, FQGNSA. The CDR3 covers 12 residues. The CDR3, as DNA: TGTGCCAGCAGCTTACGGCTGGAGACCCAGTACTTC. As protein: CASSLRLETQYF.

The chain joins TRBV5-1 to TRBJ2-7, with D perhaps matching TRBD1 or TRBD2 (5 bases each). Germline V gene sequence: CDR1 SGHRS, CDR2 YFSETQ. CDR3 length: 13 residues. Trimming stripped 4 bases from V and 7 bases from J, with 15 bases between. The CDR3 DNA follows: TGCGCCAGCAGCAGGGACGCTTACGATGAGCAGTACTTC. Protein product: CASSRDAYDEQYF.

Worth noting for this clonotype: Mismatch with germline at one junction end may stem from a read error. V and J are TRBV20-1 and TRBJ2-7; possible D gene TRBD2, 6 bases. The CDR3 length is 15 residues. The germline V gene encodes CDR1 DFQATT and CDR2 SNEGSKA (reference sequence). This CDR3 reads CGALDPGDSGPEQYF. The CDR3 DNA follows: TGCGGTGCTCTAGACCCGGGAGACTCCGGCCCCGAGCAGTACTTC.

V and J are TRBV21-1 and TRBJ1-6. TRBV21-1 is a listed pseudogene. The CDR3 runs 16 residues. CDR3 DNA sequence: TGTGCCAGCAGCAAAGGTGCTGGGGACTATAATTCACCCCTCCACTTT. Its protein is CASSKGAGDYNSPLHF.

The chain recombines TRBV6-6 with TRBJ2-7; D may correspond to TRBD1 or TRBD2 (5 bases each). Germline CDR1 MNHNY, CDR2 SVGAGI (reference sequence). V gave up 6 bases and J gave up 7 bases, with 25 bases separating them. This CDR3 is 16 amino acids long. The CDR3 DNA reads TGTGCCAGCAGCAGATTAGGGGAGAACCCACACAATGAGCAGTACTTC. Its translation: CASSRLGENPHNEQYF.

The table lists this clonotype with many counts. V is TRBV27 and J is TRBJ2-7; D is possibly TRBD2 (6 bases). The germline V gene encodes CDR1 MNHEY and CDR2 SMNVEV (reference sequence). This CDR3 has 14 amino acids. V was cut by 0 bases and J by 0 bases, with 6 bases left in between. The CDR3 loop is CASSLSGGSYEQYF. The CDR3 nucleotides read TGTGCCAGCAGTTTATCGGGGGGCTCCTACGAGCAGTACTTC.

This clonotype appeared a few times. V and J are TRBV28 and TRBJ2-4; the match to TRBD1 covers 8 bases. Gene TRBJ2-7 matches the end of the DNA better, so the J call may be wrong. The CDR3 length is 14 residues. Per germline, CDR1 MDHEN and CDR2 SYDVKM. The CDR3 is CASEETGDGYEQYF. The CDR3 nucleotides are TGTGCCAGCGAGGAGACAGGGGATGGATACGAGCAGTACTTC.

This clonotype was picked up many times. The V and J genes are TRBV30 and TRBJ2-3, with D perhaps matching TRBD1 (6 bases). The V gene's germline CDR1 is GTSNPN and CDR2 SVGIG (reference sequence). This CDR3 comprises 13 residues. Deletions cut 0 bases from V and 9 bases from J, with 13 bases between. CDR3 sequence (DNA): TGTGCCTGGAGTGTACCGGGGACACAAACGCAGTATTTT. Translated, it gives CAWSVPGTQTQYF.

This chain links TRBV14 with TRBJ2-2; D may be TRBD1 or TRBD2 (5 bases each). The CDR3 is 21 amino acids. The germline V and J ends were trimmed by 0 bases and 4 bases, with 27 bases remaining between them. Germline values: CDR1 SGHDN, CDR2 FVKESK. CDR3 loop: CASSQDRFYVYRDHGTGELFF. CDR3 DNA: TGTGCCAGCAGCCAAGACCGCTTCTACGTCTACCGGGACCACGGCACCGGGGAGCTGTTTTTT. Complete variable domain (other parts from reference TRBV14 and TRBJ2-2): EAGVTQFPSHSVIEKGQTVTLRCDPISGHDNLYWYRRVMGKEIKFLLHFVKESKQDESGMPNNRFLAERTGGTYSTLKVQPAELEDSGVYFCASSQDRFYVYRDHGTGELFFGEGSRLTVL.

The chain combines TRBV7-9 with TRBJ2-7, with a possible D match to TRBD1 (5 bases). With 2 bases removed from V and 4 bases from J, the gap between germline ends came to 12 bases. The germline CDR1 and CDR2 sequences are SEHNR and FQNEAQ (reference sequence). The CDR3 is 14 amino acids. Here the CDR3 DNA reads TGTGCCAGCAGCTTATCAGGGAAAGGGTACGAGCAGTACTTC. It encodes CASSLSGKGYEQYF.

This sequence joins TRBV9 and TRBJ2-3; 8 nucleotides match TRBD2. This CDR3 spans 15 amino acids. The ends lost 0 bases at V and 6 bases at J; junction bases unmatched: 6. Germline loops: CDR1 SGDLS, CDR2 YYNGEE. The CDR3 reads CASSVDGGGIDTQYF. CDR3 DNA sequence: TGTGCCAGCAGCGTAGACGGCGGGGGGATTGATACGCAGTATTTT.

This clonotype was found a few times. The DNA of the CDR3 is TGCAGTGCTGAGGACAGGAACTATGGCTACACCTTC. Protein sequence: CSAEDRNYGYTF. The J gene is TRBJ1-2, the V gene TRBV20-1, with 7 bases lining up with TRBD1. The V and J ends lost 5 bases and 2 bases, in that order; junction bases with no gene match: 2. This CDR3 is built from 12 residues. Germline CDR1 and CDR2: DFQATT and SNEGSKA (reference sequence).

This clonotype has just one count. The rearrangement uses TRBV6-2 or TRBV6-3 and TRBJ1-5; D might be TRBD1 (6 bases). Germline loops: CDR1 MNHEY, CDR2 SVGEGT. There are 14 residues in the CDR3. The germline V and J ends were trimmed by 8 bases and 4 bases, with 15 bases remaining between them. The chain's CDR3 is CASLPGTRNQPQHF. The CDR3 nucleotides read TGTGCCAGCCTTCCAGGGACAAGGAATCAGCCCCAGCATTTT.

The chain combines TRBV20-1 with TRBJ2-5; TRBD1 matches 9 bases. CDR1 is DFQATT and CDR2 is SNEGSKA in the germline V gene (reference sequence). V lost 5 bases and J lost 2; bases outside the gene matches: 9. This CDR3 region has 15 residues. Here the CDR3 reads CSAAGQGLGQETQYF. As DNA, the CDR3 is TGCAGTGCTGCGGGACAGGGCTTGGGACAAGAGACCCAGTACTTC.

The rearrangement joins TRBV4-2 to TRBJ2-7; weak D call: TRBD2 (5 bases). The CDR3 length is 15 residues. Trimming cost V 0 bases and J 1 base, with 10 bases left between them. CDR1 is LGHNA, CDR2 YNFKEQ, per germline. The CDR3 DNA reads TGTGCCAGCAGCCAAGATCGGCCGGGGTCCTACGAGCAGTACTTC. Amino acids: CASSQDRPGSYEQYF.

This clonotype was observed a handful of times. Here the CDR3 reads CASSEGVRPGNTIYF. The DNA for the CDR3 is TGTGCCAGCAGCGAAGGGGTTCGCCCTGGAAACACCATATATTTT. The rearrangement uses TRBV9 and TRBJ1-3; the D gene is possibly TRBD1 (5 bases). CDR3 length: 15 residues. Germline CDR1 SGDLS, CDR2 YYNGEE. V lost 3 bases and J 2 bases, leaving 12 bases between the germline ends.

J is TRBJ1-5 and V is TRBV2, with TRBD1 matching over 7 bases. Germline assignment: CDR1 SNHLY and CDR2 FYNNEI. Trimming at V came to 1 base and at J to 7 bases, leaving 4 bases not matched to a gene. There are 14 residues in the CDR3. The CDR3 spells CASSEGQGDQPQHF. The CDR3 bases are TGTGCCAGCAGTGAAGGTCAGGGGGACCAGCCCCAGCATTTT.

The J gene is TRBJ2-7, the V gene TRBV9; D is unresolved. V lost 3 bases and J 5 bases, leaving 6 bases between the germline ends. Looked up from germline, CDR1 is SGDLS and CDR2 is YYNGEE. The CDR3 runs to 11 residues. This chain's CDR3 is CASSEDNEQYF. CDR3 bases: TGTGCCAGCAGCGAGGATAACGAGCAGTACTTC.